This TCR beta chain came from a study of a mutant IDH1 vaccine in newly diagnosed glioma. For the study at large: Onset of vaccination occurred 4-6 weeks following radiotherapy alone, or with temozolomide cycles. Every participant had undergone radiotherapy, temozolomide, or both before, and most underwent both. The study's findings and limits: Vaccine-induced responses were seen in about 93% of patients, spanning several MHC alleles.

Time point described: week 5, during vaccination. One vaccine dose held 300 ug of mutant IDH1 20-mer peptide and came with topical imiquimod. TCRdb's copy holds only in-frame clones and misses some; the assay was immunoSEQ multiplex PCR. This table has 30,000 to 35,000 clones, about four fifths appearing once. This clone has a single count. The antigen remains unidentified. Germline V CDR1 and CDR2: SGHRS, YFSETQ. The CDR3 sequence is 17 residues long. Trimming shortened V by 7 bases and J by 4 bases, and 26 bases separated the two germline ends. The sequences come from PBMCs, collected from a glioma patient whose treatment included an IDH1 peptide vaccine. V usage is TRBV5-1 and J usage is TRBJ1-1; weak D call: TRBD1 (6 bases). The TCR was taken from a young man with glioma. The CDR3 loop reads CASSGRTGPKAGTEAFF. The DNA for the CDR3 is TGCGCCAGCTCCGGGCGCACAGGGCCCAAGGCGGGCACTGAAGCTTTCTTT.